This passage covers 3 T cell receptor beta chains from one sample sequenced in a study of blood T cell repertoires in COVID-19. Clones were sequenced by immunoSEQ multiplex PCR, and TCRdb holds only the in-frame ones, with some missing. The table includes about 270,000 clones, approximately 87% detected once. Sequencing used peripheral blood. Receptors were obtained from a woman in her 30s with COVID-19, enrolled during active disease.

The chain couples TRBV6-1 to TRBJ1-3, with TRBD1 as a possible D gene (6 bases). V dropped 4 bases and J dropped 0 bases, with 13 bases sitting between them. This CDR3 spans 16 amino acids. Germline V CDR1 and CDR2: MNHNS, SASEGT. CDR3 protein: CASSGWTESSGNTIYF. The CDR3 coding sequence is TGTGCCAGCAGTGGATGGACAGAGAGCTCTGGAAACACCATATATTTT.

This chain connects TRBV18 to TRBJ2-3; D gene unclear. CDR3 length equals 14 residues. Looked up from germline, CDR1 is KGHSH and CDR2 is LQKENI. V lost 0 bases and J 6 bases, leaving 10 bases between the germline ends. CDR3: CASSPPIFQDTQYF. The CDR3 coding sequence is TGTGCCAGCTCACCACCCATCTTTCAGGATACGCAGTATTTT.

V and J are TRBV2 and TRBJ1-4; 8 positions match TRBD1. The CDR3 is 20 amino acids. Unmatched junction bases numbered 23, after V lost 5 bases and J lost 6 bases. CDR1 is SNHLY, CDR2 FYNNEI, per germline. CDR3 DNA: TGTGCCAGCAGTCGAGCCCCTCCCAGGGGGCATGTTATGTGGGATGAAAAACTGTTTTTT. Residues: CASSRAPPRGHVMWDEKLFF.